This TCR beta chain was identified in a study of blood T cell repertoires in COVID-19. Overall study: The United States, Italy and Spain supplied acute and convalescent COVID-19 samples.

Profiled with immunoSEQ multiplex PCR; TCRdb holds only in-frame clones, not every one. The data hold 250,000 to 300,000 clones, with over 85% observed a single time. Patients in Seattle were enrolled during active infection, then followed longitudinally. The receptor's source is a woman aged 25 to 39 with COVID-19, enrolled during active disease. Source material: peripheral blood.

This CDR3 reads CASSFRAFSKGETQYF. The CDR3 DNA reads as TGTGCCAGCAGCTTTCGGGCCTTCTCAAAGGGGGAGACCCAGTACTTC. The chain joins TRBV3-1 (or the pseudogene TRBV3-2) to TRBJ2-5; maybe TRBD1 (5 bases). V was shortened by 5 bases and J by 5 bases, with 21 bases between the two germline ends. The CDR3 length is 16 residues. CDR1 and CDR2 (germline): LGHDT, YNNKEL (reference sequence).